These 28 T cell receptor beta chains were all obtained from the same sample, sequenced in a study of graft-versus-host responses after intestinal transplantation. The data were produced by immunoSEQ multiplex PCR, yet TCRdb's version contains in-frame clones alone and is incomplete. The table has over 70,000 clones, around 90% seen once. These receptors' targets are unknown. The material sequenced was unstimulated CD8+ T cells sorted from spleen or lymph node cells, taken before transplant. The receptors shown here come from a human donor who was the organ donor for an intestinal transplant.

The chain links TRBV14 to TRBJ2-3, with TRBD1 matching over 7 bases. The ends lost 4 bases at V and 0 bases at J; junction bases unmatched: 4. CDR1 and CDR2 from the germline V gene are SGHDN and FVKESK. This CDR3 is built from 15 residues. CDR3 sequence reads: CASSPGQSSTDTQYF. CDR3 coding DNA: TGTGCCAGCAGCCCGGGACAGTCTAGCACAGATACGCAGTATTTT. The full variable domain, completed using reference TRBV14 and TRBJ2-3, is EAGVTQFPSHSVIEKGQTVTLRCDPISGHDNLYWYRRVMGKEIKFLLHFVKESKQDESGMPNNRFLAERTGGTYSTLKVQPAELEDSGVYFCASSPGQSSTDTQYFGPGTRLTVL.

The chain employs TRBV7-6 and TRBJ1-3; no definite D call. This CDR3 spans 16 amino acids. Trimming left V 0 bases short and J 0 bases short, with 9 bases between. The germline gives CDR1 SGHVS, CDR2 FNYEAQ. In nucleotides, the CDR3 is TGTGCCAGCAGCTTAGCCGGAGAGAGCTCTGGAAACACCATATATTTT. Translated, it gives CASSLAGESSGNTIYF.

This chain connects TRBV27 to TRBJ2-2; D is perhaps TRBD1 (5 bases). The CDR3 totals 16 residues. V lost 6 bases to trimming and J lost 1 base, with 15 bases between them. The germline gives CDR1 MNHEY, CDR2 SMNVEV (reference sequence). In nucleotides, the CDR3 is TGTGCCAGCAGCCGCGAATCAACAGGGAACACCGGGGAGCTGTTTTTT. Its translation is CASSRESTGNTGELFF.

The chain joins TRBV6-5 to TRBJ1-6, with TRBD1 identical over 7 bases. The CDR3 sequence is 15 residues long. From germline, CDR1 is MNHEY and CDR2 SVGAGI. J gave up 3 bases and V 6 bases, and 5 bases lay outside the gene matches. CDR3 nucleotides: TGTGCCAGCAGGATTGACAGGGACTATAATTCACCCCTCCACTTT. Translation gives CASRIDRDYNSPLHF.

This clone was counted a single time. This chain connects TRBV11-3 to TRBJ2-1; TRBD1 agrees at 7 bases. Germline assignment: CDR1 SGHNT and CDR2 YENEEA. CDR3 length equals 14 residues. J lost 6 bases, V lost 5 bases, and 7 bases had no gene match. The CDR3 sequence is CASSVIGQVNEQFF. The CDR3, as DNA: TGTGCCAGCAGCGTTATCGGACAGGTCAATGAGCAGTTCTTC.

V is TRBV6-6 and J is TRBJ2-7, with D tentatively TRBD2 (5 bases). The length of the CDR3 is 14 residues. V dropped 5 bases and J dropped 5 bases, with 16 bases sitting between them. Germline lookup yields CDR1 MNHNY and CDR2 SVGAGI (reference sequence). CDR3 nucleotides: TGTGCCAGCAGTAACCCGGCTAGCATACACGAGCAGTACGTC. Protein sequence: CASSNPASIHEQYV.

Only one count was recorded for this clone. The V gene is TRBV7-9, the J gene TRBJ2-5; D gene unclear. This CDR3 has 14 amino acids. Trimming pared 1 base from V and 2 bases from J, leaving 8 bases between. Germline V gives CDR1 SEHNR, CDR2 FQNEAQ (reference sequence). CDR3 DNA: TGTGCCAGCAGCTTAGAGCCATTACAAGAGACCCAGTACTTC. It specifies CASSLEPLQETQYF.

The chain employs TRBV5-4 and TRBJ1-5; possible D gene TRBD1, 6 bases. V lost 0 bases, J lost 5 bases, and 6 bases lay in between. Germline V CDR1 and CDR2: SGHNT, YYREEE (reference sequence). The CDR3 runs 13 residues. CDR3 loop: CASSLAGDQPQHF. The CDR3 nucleotides read TGTGCCAGCAGCTTGGCAGGGGATCAGCCCCAGCATTTT. The full variable domain, in which reference TRBV5-4 and TRBJ1-5 provide the parts outside the CDR3, is ETGVTQSPTHLIKTRGQQVTLRCSSQSGHNTVSWYQQALGQGPQFIFQYYREEENGRGNFPPRFSGLQFPNYSSELNVNALELDDSALYLCASSLAGDQPQHFGDGTRLSIL.

The J gene is TRBJ1-1, the V gene TRBV4-1; D call uncertain. The CDR3 consists of 15 residues. Germline CDR1 MGHRA, CDR2 YSYEKL. The V and J ends lost 0 bases and 2 bases respectively, with 10 bases between them. CDR3 sequence reads: CASSQDSSPNTEAFF. DNA for the CDR3: TGCGCCAGCAGCCAAGATAGTTCACCTAACACTGAAGCTTTCTTT.

This chain links TRBV7-2 with TRBJ2-5; perhaps TRBD1 as D (5 bases). V was cut by 11 bases and J by 4 bases, with 11 bases left in between. This CDR3 has 11 amino acids. CDR1 and CDR2 from the germline V gene are SGHTA and FQGNSA. The CDR3 loop reads CAGRGGETQYF. DNA for the CDR3: TGTGCCGGAAGGGGTGGAGAGACCCAGTACTTC.

This clone showed up just once. The J gene is TRBJ2-5, the V gene TRBV5-1; TRBD1 matches at 11 bases. Germline V lookup: CDR1 SGHRS, CDR2 YFSETQ. This CDR3 is 18 amino acids long. J gave up 4 bases and V 3 bases, and 14 bases lay outside the gene matches. CDR3 DNA sequence: TGCGCCAGCAGCTCAGATACCGGGACAGGGGGGTTTTTAGAGACCCAGTACTTC. This gives the protein CASSSDTGTGGFLETQYF.

The chain links TRBV5-1 to TRBJ1-2, with D possibly being TRBD1 (5 bases). Germline values: CDR1 SGHRS, CDR2 YFSETQ. Trimming took 0 bases from V and 5 from J, leaving 17 bases between them. The CDR3 sequence is 16 residues long. The CDR3 DNA reads as TGCGCCAGCAGCTTGGCGGGGGTAGCCCATCTATATGGCTACACCTTC. It encodes CASSLAGVAHLYGYTF. Based on the CDR3 plus reference TRBV5-1 and TRBJ1-2, the full variable domain is KAGVTQTPRYLIKTRGQQVTLSCSPISGHRSVSWYQQTPGQGLQFLFEYFSETQRNKGNFPGRFSGRQFSNSRSEMNVSTLELGDSALYLCASSLAGVAHLYGYTFGSGTRLTVV.

The rearrangement uses TRBV18 and TRBJ2-3, with D possibly TRBD1 on 6 matching bases. The length of the CDR3 is 16 residues. Germline CDR1 reads KGHSH; CDR2 reads LQKENI. The V gene lost 2 bases and the J gene lost 4 bases, with 16 bases spanning the gap. CDR3 amino acids: CASSPRGIGLADTQYF. Here the CDR3 DNA reads TGTGCCAGCTCACCAAGGGGGATAGGTCTCGCAGATACGCAGTATTTT.

The genes are TRBV5-7 and TRBJ2-7; 8 bases map to TRBD1. TRBV5-7 qualifies as an ORF whose function is uncertain. The V segment lost 4 bases and the J segment 0 bases; nucleotides outside the gene matches: 18. The CDR3 consists of 19 residues. CDR3 sequence reads: CASSRYNPDRGPPSYEQYV. CDR3 sequence (DNA): TGTGCCAGCAGCCGATACAACCCTGACAGGGGCCCACCCTCCTACGAGCAGTACGTC.

The chain has TRBV12-2 and TRBJ2-4; TRBD1, as called in the table, went unchecked against the DNA. TRBV12-2 is a documented pseudogene. CDR3 length: 14 amino acids. CDR3 protein: CASRWGTAKNIQYF. In DNA form, the CDR3 reads TGTGCAAGTCGTTGGGGCACCGCCAAAAACATTCAGTACTTC.

The genes are TRBV5-4 and TRBJ1-1, with D unresolved. The germline CDR1 and CDR2 sequences are SGHNT and YYREEE (reference sequence). The CDR3 totals 14 residues. V lost 5 bases and J lost 4, with 15 bases in between. The CDR3 sequence is CASRLAGSITEAFF. The DNA of the CDR3 is TGTGCCAGCAGGCTGGCGGGGTCGATCACTGAAGCTTTCTTT.

This clone was observed a single time. The chain has TRBV4-3 and TRBJ2-2; no reliable D call. The germline gives CDR1 LGHNA, CDR2 YSLEER. This CDR3 is built from 13 residues. The V gene lost 4 bases and the J gene lost 3 bases, with 6 bases spanning the gap. CDR3 protein: CASSRQYTGELFF. The CDR3 DNA follows: TGCGCCAGCAGCCGGCAGTACACCGGGGAGCTGTTTTTT.

This chain links TRBV5-1 with TRBJ2-1; TRBD2 aligns across 10 bases. The CDR3 length is 15 residues. The V gene end was trimmed by 1 base and the J gene end by 8 bases; junction bases not matched to a gene: 6. Germline loops: CDR1 SGHRS, CDR2 YFSETQ. CDR3 protein: CASSLTAGGVDEQFF. The DNA of the CDR3 is TGCGCCAGCAGCTTGACAGCGGGGGGGGTCGATGAGCAGTTCTTC.

This clone was observed a handful of times. The rearrangement links TRBV5-1 to TRBJ2-2; D is unclear. V lost 0 bases and J lost 0, with 12 bases in between. The CDR3 has 17 amino acids. Germline V lookup: CDR1 SGHRS, CDR2 YFSETQ. CDR3 loop: CASSLAQSGSNTGELFF. The CDR3 nucleotides read TGCGCCAGCAGCTTGGCCCAATCCGGGTCGAACACCGGGGAGCTGTTTTTT.

V is TRBV14 and J is TRBJ1-4, with TRBD1 matching 9 bases. The CDR3 is 16 amino acids. Germline V gives CDR1 SGHDN, CDR2 FVKESK. With 2 bases clipped from V and 4 bases from J, the junction kept 5 bases outside the gene matches. CDR3 DNA sequence: TGTGCCAGCAGCCAACCCGGACAGGGGATTAATGAAAAACTGTTTTTT. It specifies CASSQPGQGINEKLFF.

This clone was observed a single time. The V gene is TRBV29-1, the J gene TRBJ1-2, with TRBD1 identical over 8 bases. This CDR3 has 12 residues. V lost 7 bases, J lost 6 bases, and 7 bases stayed unmatched. CDR1 and CDR2 (germline): SQVTM, ANQGSEA. The CDR3: CSADQGADGYTF. For the CDR3, the DNA is TGCAGCGCTGATCAGGGGGCAGATGGCTACACCTTC.

The chain links TRBV6-5 to TRBJ2-5; 8 nucleotides line up with TRBD1. CDR1 and CDR2 (germline): MNHEY, SVGAGI. The CDR3 has 15 residues. V lost 0 bases to trimming and J lost 9 bases; unmatched junction nucleotides: 9. The CDR3 sequence is CASSYSPPGTGPQYF. DNA for the CDR3: TGTGCCAGCAGTTACTCCCCCCCTGGGACAGGTCCCCAGTACTTC.

The genes are TRBV6-5 and TRBJ1-4; no reliable D call. Germline CDR1 reads MNHEY; CDR2 reads SVGAGI. CDR3 length: 14 amino acids. Trimming left V 11 bases short and J 2 bases short, with 15 bases between. CDR3 protein: CAGSGGSTNEKLFF. The CDR3 nucleotides are TGTGCCGGATCCGGAGGGAGTACTAATGAAAAACTGTTTTTT.

J is TRBJ2-1 and V is TRBV6-6; perhaps TRBD1 as D (7 bases). The V gene lost 7 bases and the J gene lost 0 bases, with 10 bases spanning the gap. Germline V gives CDR1 MNHNY, CDR2 SVGAGI (reference sequence). This CDR3 is 14 amino acids long. CDR3 loop: CASTGGSSYNEQFF. DNA of the CDR3: TGTGCCAGCACAGGGGGGAGCTCCTACAATGAGCAGTTCTTC.

In the case of this clone: The junction departs from the called germline gene at one end, perhaps through a read error. The chain joins TRBV27 to TRBJ2-5, with a tentative D call TRBD1 (5 bases). The germline gives CDR1 MNHEY, CDR2 SMNVEV (reference sequence). The CDR3 loop spans 13 amino acids. The CDR3 nucleotides read TGTGCCAGCCGCCCGGACAACCAAGAGTCCCAGTACTTC. It translates to CASRPDNQESQYF.

The rearrangement uses TRBV7-9 and TRBJ2-2; tentative D call: TRBD1 (5 bases). The CDR3 length is 15 residues. Trimming took 1 base from V and 6 from J, leaving 12 bases between them. The germline V gene has CDR1 SEHNR and CDR2 FQNEAQ (reference sequence). This CDR3 is CASSLVAGQSGELFF. The CDR3 nucleotides read TGTGCCAGCAGCTTAGTGGCAGGGCAGTCCGGGGAGCTGTTTTTT. Together with reference TRBV7-9 and TRBJ2-2, the CDR3 gives the full variable domain: DTGVSQNPRHKITKRGQNVTFRCDPISEHNRLYWYRQTLGQGPEFLTYFQNEAQLEKSRLLSDRFSAERPKGSFSTLEIQRTEQGDSAMYLCASSLVAGQSGELFFGEGSRLTVL.

The rearrangement uses TRBV6-1 and TRBJ2-3, with a weak D call TRBD2 (7 bases). The CDR3 has 14 residues. Looked up from germline, CDR1 is MNHNS and CDR2 is SASEGT. Trimming removed 1 base from V and 10 bases from J, with 15 bases in between. The CDR3 here is CASSEGRGPSAQYF. The CDR3 region has the DNA TGTGCCAGCAGTGAAGGGCGGGGGCCCAGCGCGCAGTATTTT.

This chain joins TRBV7-9 and TRBJ1-5; D remains unclear. The ends were cut back, 5 bases at V and 11 bases at J, with 16 bases in the middle. The CDR3 has 13 amino acids. CDR1 and CDR2 (germline): SEHNR, FQNEAQ (reference sequence). CDR3 region: CASSGRERLAQHF. The CDR3 nucleotides are TGTGCCAGCAGCGGGAGGGAACGGCTGGCCCAGCATTTT.